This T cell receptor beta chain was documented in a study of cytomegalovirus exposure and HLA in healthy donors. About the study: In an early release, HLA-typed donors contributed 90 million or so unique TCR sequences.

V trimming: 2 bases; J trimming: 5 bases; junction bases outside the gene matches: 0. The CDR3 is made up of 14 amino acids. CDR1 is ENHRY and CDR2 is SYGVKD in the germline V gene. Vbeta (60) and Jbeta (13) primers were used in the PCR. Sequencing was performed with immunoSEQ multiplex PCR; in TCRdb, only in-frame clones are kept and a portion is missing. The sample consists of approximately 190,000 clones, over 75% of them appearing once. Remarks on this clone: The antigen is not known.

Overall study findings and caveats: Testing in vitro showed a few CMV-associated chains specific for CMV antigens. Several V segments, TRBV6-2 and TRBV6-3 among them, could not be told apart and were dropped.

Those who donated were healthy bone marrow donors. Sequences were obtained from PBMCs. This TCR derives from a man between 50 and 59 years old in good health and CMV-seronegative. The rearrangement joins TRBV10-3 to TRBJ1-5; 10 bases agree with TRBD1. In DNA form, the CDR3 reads TGTGCCATCAGTGAGGGGACAGGGGATCAGCCCCAGCATTTT. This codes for CAISEGTGDQPQHF.